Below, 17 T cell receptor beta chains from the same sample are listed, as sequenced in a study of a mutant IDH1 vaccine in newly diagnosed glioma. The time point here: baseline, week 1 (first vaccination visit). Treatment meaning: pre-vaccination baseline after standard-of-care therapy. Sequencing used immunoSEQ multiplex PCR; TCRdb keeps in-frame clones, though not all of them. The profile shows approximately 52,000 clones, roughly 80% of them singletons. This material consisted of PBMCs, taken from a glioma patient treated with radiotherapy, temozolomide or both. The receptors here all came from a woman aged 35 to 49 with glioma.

In nucleotides, the CDR3 is TGTGCCAGCAGCGTAGCTTTAGAGGCTCCCTACGAGCAGTACTTC. Encoded protein: CASSVALEAPYEQYF. The V call is TRBV9, the J call TRBJ2-7; D gene unclear. V was trimmed by 0 bases and J by 2 bases, leaving 12 bases between them. Germline V CDR1 and CDR2: SGDLS, YYNGEE. There are 15 residues in the CDR3.

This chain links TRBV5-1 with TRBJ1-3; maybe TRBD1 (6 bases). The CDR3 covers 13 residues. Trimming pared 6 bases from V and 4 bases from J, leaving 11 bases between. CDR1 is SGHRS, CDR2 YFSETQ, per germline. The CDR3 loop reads CASTGTFGNTIYF. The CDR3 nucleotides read TGCGCCAGCACGGGGACATTCGGAAACACCATATATTTT. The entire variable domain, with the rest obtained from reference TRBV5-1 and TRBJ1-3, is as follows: KAGVTQTPRYLIKTRGQQVTLSCSPISGHRSVSWYQQTPGQGLQFLFEYFSETQRNKGNFPGRFSGRQFSNSRSEMNVSTLELGDSALYLCASTGTFGNTIYFGEGSWLTVV.

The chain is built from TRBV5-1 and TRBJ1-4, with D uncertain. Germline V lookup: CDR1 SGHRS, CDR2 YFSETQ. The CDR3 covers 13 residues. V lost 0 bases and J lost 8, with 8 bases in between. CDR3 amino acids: CASSLAPEEKLFF. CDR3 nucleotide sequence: TGCGCCAGCAGCTTGGCCCCAGAGGAAAAACTGTTTTTT. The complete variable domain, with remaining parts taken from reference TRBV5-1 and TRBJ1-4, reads KAGVTQTPRYLIKTRGQQVTLSCSPISGHRSVSWYQQTPGQGLQFLFEYFSETQRNKGNFPGRFSGRQFSNSRSEMNVSTLELGDSALYLCASSLAPEEKLFFGSGTQLSVL.

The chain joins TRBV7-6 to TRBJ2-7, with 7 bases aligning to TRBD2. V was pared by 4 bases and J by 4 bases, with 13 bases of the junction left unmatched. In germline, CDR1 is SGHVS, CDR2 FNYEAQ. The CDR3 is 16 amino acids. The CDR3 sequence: CASSSTFAGDLYEQYF. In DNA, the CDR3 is TGTGCCAGCAGCTCCACATTTGCGGGGGACCTTTACGAGCAGTACTTC.

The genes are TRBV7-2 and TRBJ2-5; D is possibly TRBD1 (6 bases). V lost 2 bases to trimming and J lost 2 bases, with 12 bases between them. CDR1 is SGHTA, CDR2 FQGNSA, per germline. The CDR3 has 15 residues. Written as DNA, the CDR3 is TGTGCCAGCAGCTTATTCACAGGGAAACAAGAGACCCAGTACTTC. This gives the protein CASSLFTGKQETQYF.

The DNA for the CDR3 is TGTGCCAGCAGCCTCGGTCCCAACACTGAAGCTTTCTTT. As protein: CASSLGPNTEAFF. The chain combines TRBV28 with TRBJ1-1; unclear D gene. The V end lost 6 bases, the J end lost 2 bases, and 10 bases lay between the germline ends. This CDR3 spans 13 amino acids. Germline values: CDR1 MDHEN, CDR2 SYDVKM.

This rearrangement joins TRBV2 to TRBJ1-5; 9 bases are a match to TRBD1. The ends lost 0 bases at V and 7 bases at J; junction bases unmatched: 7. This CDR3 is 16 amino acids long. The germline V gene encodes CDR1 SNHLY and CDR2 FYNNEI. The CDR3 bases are TGTGCCAGCAGTGAAGCGCGGGGACAGGGAGGCCAGCCCCAGCATTTT. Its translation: CASSEARGQGGQPQHF. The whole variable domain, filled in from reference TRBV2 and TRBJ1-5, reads EPEVTQTPSHQVTQMGQEVILRCVPISNHLYFYWYRQILGQKVEFLVSFYNNEISEKSEIFDDQFSVERPDGSNFTLKIRSTKLEDSAMYFCASSEARGQGGQPQHFGDGTRLSIL.

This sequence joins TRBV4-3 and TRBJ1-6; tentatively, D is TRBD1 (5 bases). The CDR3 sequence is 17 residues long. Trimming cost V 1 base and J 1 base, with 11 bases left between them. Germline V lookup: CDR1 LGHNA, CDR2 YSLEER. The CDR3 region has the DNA TGCGCCAGCAGCCAAGCGGAGGGACGGTCCTATAATTCACCCCTCCACTTT. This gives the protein CASSQAEGRSYNSPLHF.

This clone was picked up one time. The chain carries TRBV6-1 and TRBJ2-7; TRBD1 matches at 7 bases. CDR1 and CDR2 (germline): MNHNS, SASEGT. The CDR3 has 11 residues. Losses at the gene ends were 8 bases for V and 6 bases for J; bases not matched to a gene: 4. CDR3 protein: CASLQGREQYF. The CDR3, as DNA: TGTGCCAGCCTACAGGGGCGCGAGCAGTACTTC.

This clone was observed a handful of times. DNA of the CDR3: TGCAGCGTTGGGGACAGGGTGAATGGCGGCTACACCTTC. Its protein product is CSVGDRVNGGYTF. The rearrangement links TRBV29-1 to TRBJ1-2, with 9 bases matching TRBD1. The CDR3 runs to 13 residues. Germline lookup yields CDR1 SQVTM and CDR2 ANQGSEA. V lost 4 bases and J lost 8; bases outside the gene matches: 8.

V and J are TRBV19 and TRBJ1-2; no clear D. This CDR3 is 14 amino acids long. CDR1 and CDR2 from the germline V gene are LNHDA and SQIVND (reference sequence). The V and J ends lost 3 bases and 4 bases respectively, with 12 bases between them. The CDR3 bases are TGTGCCAGTAGTATTCCCTACACGGGCTATGGCTACACCTTC. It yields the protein CASSIPYTGYGYTF.

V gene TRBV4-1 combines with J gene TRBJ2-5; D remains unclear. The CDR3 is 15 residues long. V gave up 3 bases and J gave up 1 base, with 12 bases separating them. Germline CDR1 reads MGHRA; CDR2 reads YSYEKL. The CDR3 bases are TGCGCCAGCAGCCATGCCTCGCGATCCCAAGAGACCCAGTACTTC. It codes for CASSHASRSQETQYF.

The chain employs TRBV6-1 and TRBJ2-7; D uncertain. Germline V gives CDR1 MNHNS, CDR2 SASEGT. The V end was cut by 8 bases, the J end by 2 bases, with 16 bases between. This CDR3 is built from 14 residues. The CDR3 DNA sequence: TGTGCCAGCCCGGACCCTGTATCACCCTACGAGCAGTACTTC. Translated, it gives CASPDPVSPYEQYF.

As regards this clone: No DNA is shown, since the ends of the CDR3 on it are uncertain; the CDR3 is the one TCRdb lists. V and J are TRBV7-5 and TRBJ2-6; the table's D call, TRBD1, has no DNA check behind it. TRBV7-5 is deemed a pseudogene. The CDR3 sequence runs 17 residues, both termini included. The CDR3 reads CARSFGQGASGANVLTF.

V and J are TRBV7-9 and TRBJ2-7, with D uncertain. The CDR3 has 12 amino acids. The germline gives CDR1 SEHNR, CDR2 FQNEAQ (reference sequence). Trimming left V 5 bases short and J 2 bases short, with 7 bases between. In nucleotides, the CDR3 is TGTGCCAGCAGCCCCACGGCCTACGAGCAGTACTTC. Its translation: CASSPTAYEQYF.

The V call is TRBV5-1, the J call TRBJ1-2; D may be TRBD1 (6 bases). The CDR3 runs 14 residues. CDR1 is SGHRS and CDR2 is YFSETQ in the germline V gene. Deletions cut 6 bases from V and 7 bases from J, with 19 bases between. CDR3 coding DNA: TGCGCCAGCACCCGGACAGCCCAAGGGGCTGGCTACACCTTC. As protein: CASTRTAQGAGYTF.

CDR3 DNA: TGTGCCAGCAGGGGGGGGCCATATGGCTACACCTTC. Residues: CASRGGPYGYTF. The gene calls are TRBV25-1 and TRBJ1-2; maybe TRBD1 (6 bases). Trimming removed 6 bases at V and 5 bases at J, with 10 bases between. Germline CDR1 and CDR2: MGHDK and SYGVNS. The length of the CDR3 is 12 residues.